The entry below gives a single T cell receptor (beta chain) sequence along with its context. Its antigen is unknown. The data were obtained in a study of OX40 agonist ivuxolimab in advanced cancers. About the research overall: An anti-OX40 (CD134) antibody with agonistic activity, ivuxolimab, was administered to patients. With a range of roughly 23 to 79, age averaged approximately 64 years, and around 80% were male.

V lost 3 bases, J lost 4 bases, and 9 bases lay in between. There are 13 residues in the CDR3. Germline V gives CDR1 LNHDA, CDR2 SQIVND (reference sequence). Method: immunoSEQ multiplex PCR; TCRdb's copy keeps in-frame clones and lacks some. The profile shows just over 40,000 clones, over 75% of them singletons. Study findings and constraints: Clonal expansion was seen in CD4+ and CD8+ blood T cells by week 6 at 0.1 to 3.0 mg/kg. Antigen specificity of clonally expanded peripheral T cells was not established.

The rearrangement joins TRBV19 to TRBJ1-2, with no clear D. The source of this sequence is an adult with an advanced solid tumor such as melanoma, head and neck, liver or kidney cancer. The sequencing here drew on CD4+ or CD8+ T cells sorted from blood, taken in a trial of the OX40 agonist ivuxolimab. In DNA, the CDR3 is TGTGCCAGTAGTATCCCGGGATCCTATGGCTACACCTTC. Translated, it gives CASSIPGSYGYTF.